One and the same sample provided the 6 T cell receptor beta chains below, sequenced in a study of cytomegalovirus exposure and HLA in healthy donors. The PCR ran on 60 Vbeta and 13 Jbeta primers. Produced via immunoSEQ multiplex PCR; TCRdb's table is partial and in-frame only. The data hold roughly 140,000 clones, with 80% to 85% observed a single time. The specimen was PBMCs. The receptor source for this set is a male donor in good health and CMV-seronegative.

This chain links TRBV7-6 with TRBJ2-3; TRBD2 might be the D (6 bases). The V end was cut by 0 bases, the J end by 2 bases, with 9 bases between. Germline CDR1 reads SGHVS; CDR2 reads FNYEAQ. This CDR3 has 15 amino acids. The CDR3 spells CASSLARGITDTQYF. As DNA, the CDR3 is TGTGCCAGCAGCTTAGCGCGGGGTATCACAGATACGCAGTATTTT.

This clone appeared a single time. The chain combines TRBV7-9 with TRBJ2-7; 7 positions match TRBD1. This CDR3 has 14 amino acids. V shed 5 bases, J shed 2 bases, and the junction held 6 bases outside the gene matches. Per the germline V gene, CDR1 is SEHNR and CDR2 is FQNEAQ (reference sequence). CDR3 loop: CASSEQGSPYEQYF. The CDR3 region has the DNA TGTGCCAGCAGCGAACAGGGGAGTCCCTACGAGCAGTACTTC.

This chain joins TRBV5-4 and TRBJ1-5, with D maybe TRBD1 (5 bases). The CDR3 extends over 16 amino acids. V dropped 4 bases and J dropped 0 bases, with 14 bases sitting between them. Per the germline V gene, CDR1 is SGHNT and CDR2 is YYREEE (reference sequence). CDR3 loop: CASSIWGVYSNQPQHF. The CDR3 DNA is TGTGCCAGCAGCATATGGGGGGTCTATAGCAATCAGCCCCAGCATTTT.

J is TRBJ2-1 and V is TRBV2; 7 nucleotides align to TRBD1. CDR1 SNHLY and CDR2 FYNNEI come from the germline V gene. After removal of 5 bases from V and 10 bases from J, the junction contained 14 bases not matched to a gene. The CDR3 sequence is 15 residues long. In DNA, the CDR3 is TGTGCCAGCAGTCTCTGCCGACAGGGTGGAGAGGAGCAGTTCTTC. It yields the protein CASSLCRQGGEEQFF.

Only a few counts were recorded for this clone. V gene TRBV2 combines with J gene TRBJ1-4; no clear D gene. The V end lost 10 bases, the J end lost 0 bases, and 12 bases lay between the germline ends. CDR1 is SNHLY and CDR2 is FYNNEI in the germline V gene. There are 14 residues in the CDR3. DNA for the CDR3: TGTGCCATCCGGACTCTTGCAACTAATGAAAAACTGTTTTTT. It encodes CAIRTLATNEKLFF.

V and J are TRBV19 and TRBJ2-6; tentatively, D is TRBD1 (6 bases). Trimming took off 7 bases at V and 2 bases at J, with 12 bases between the two ends. The CDR3 has 15 amino acids. Per the germline V gene, CDR1 is LNHDA and CDR2 is SQIVND (reference sequence). Written as DNA, the CDR3 is TGTGCCAGTACTACACAGGGCCCTGGGGCCAACGTCCTGACTTTC. Its translation: CASTTQGPGANVLTF.